A selection of T cell receptor beta chains follows, all from one sample in a study of CD8+CD57+ T cells in acquired aplastic anemia. TCRdb analysed the reads with MiXCR anew, one entry per CDR3 protein. The sample holds roughly 170,000 distinct CDR3 sequences; 48% are singletons and the top ten take 13%. The sequencing input was sorted CD4+, CD8+, or CD8+CD57+ T cells (not recorded which) from PBMCs. These TCRs come from a human donor with aplastic anemia. Each CDR3 is given with its conserved first and last residue. Each record gives: V gene, J gene, clone size, D gene, CDR3 DNA, CDR3 protein. A D gene is named only where the DNA matches it firmly. Rows may omit the clone size; those that give it use once, few, many or a size class.

v_gene: TRBV14; j_gene: TRBJ2-2; abundance: NA; d_gene: NA; CDR3nt: TGTGCCAGCAGCCAAGTGAGGGGTACCGGGGAGCTGTTTTTT; CDR3aa: CASSQVRGTGELFF
v_gene: TRBV7-6; j_gene: TRBJ2-5; abundance: NA; d_gene: TRBD2; CDR3nt: TGTGCCAGCAGCTTAGAAACCGTGGGACTAGCCCAAGAGACCCAGTACTTC; CDR3aa: CASSLETVGLAQETQYF
v_gene: TRBV19; j_gene: TRBJ1-5; abundance: few; d_gene: TRBD1; CDR3nt: TGTGCCACCTCCCTGGGACAGGGGACGGGTCAGCCCCAGCATTTT; CDR3aa: CATSLGQGTGQPQHF
v_gene: TRBV6-5; j_gene: TRBJ2-7; abundance: many; d_gene: NA; CDR3nt: TGTGCCAGCGCACGGGGTCTGGGCCACGAGCAGTACTTC; CDR3aa: CASARGLGHEQYF
v_gene: TRBV20-1; j_gene: TRBJ2-1; abundance: NA; d_gene: TRBD2; CDR3nt: TGCAGTGCTCAGGGACTATGGGAGGATGAGCAGTTCTTC; CDR3aa: CSAQGLWEDEQFF
v_gene: TRBV10-3; j_gene: TRBJ1-3; abundance: NA; d_gene: TRBD1; CDR3nt: TGTGCCCTTAGGACAGGGTCGAGCTCTGGAAACACCATATATTTT; CDR3aa: CALRTGSSSGNTIYF
v_gene: TRBV10-3; j_gene: TRBJ2-3; abundance: NA; d_gene: TRBD1; CDR3nt: TGTGCCAGCAGGTTCTTAGGGGGCCGCCTCCGCGATACGCAGTATTTT; CDR3aa: CASRFLGGRLRDTQYF
v_gene: TRBV4-2; j_gene: TRBJ2-7; abundance: many; d_gene: NA; CDR3nt: TGTGCCAGCAGCCAAGGGGTCAGGGGAAGGGACGAGCAGTACTTC; CDR3aa: CASSQGVRGRDEQYF
v_gene: TRBV11-2; j_gene: TRBJ2-1; abundance: many; d_gene: TRBD1; CDR3nt: TGTGCCAGCAGCCCAGGGGGCCGATACAATGAGCAGTTCTTC; CDR3aa: CASSPGGRYNEQFF
v_gene: TRBV6-5; j_gene: TRBJ1-2; abundance: many; d_gene: TRBD1; CDR3nt: TGTGCCAGCAGTGGTCAGGGGGAGGGCGTCTATGGCTACACCTTC; CDR3aa: CASSGQGEGVYGYTF
v_gene: TRBV7-3; j_gene: TRBJ1-6; abundance: NA; d_gene: NA; CDR3nt: TGTGCCAGCAGCCACCCTAATTCACCCCACCACTTT; CDR3aa: CASSHPNSPHHF
v_gene: TRBV20-1; j_gene: TRBJ2-1; abundance: NA; d_gene: NA; CDR3nt: TGCAGTGCTAGCCAATACAATGAGCAGTTCTTC; CDR3aa: CSASQYNEQFF
v_gene: TRBV5-1; j_gene: TRBJ2-3; abundance: NA; d_gene: TRBD2; CDR3nt: TGCGCCAGCAGCTTGTGGCGGGGGGCTTCAGATACGCAGTATTTT; CDR3aa: CASSLWRGASDTQYF
v_gene: TRBV18; j_gene: TRBJ2-2; abundance: NA; d_gene: TRBD1; CDR3nt: TGTGCCAGCTCACTCCCGGGACAGGACACCGGGGAGCTGTTTTTT; CDR3aa: CASSLPGQDTGELFF
v_gene: TRBV10-3; j_gene: TRBJ2-1; abundance: few; d_gene: NA; CDR3nt: TGTGCCACGCGCTCCCGTCCCTACAATGAGCAGTTCTTC; CDR3aa: CATRSRPYNEQFF
v_gene: TRBV15; j_gene: TRBJ2-7; abundance: few; d_gene: NA; CDR3nt: TGTGCCACCAGCAGAGACGATGCAGGAAAGACCTCCTACGAGCAGTACTTC; CDR3aa: CATSRDDAGKTSYEQYF
v_gene: TRBV7-3; j_gene: TRBJ1-6; abundance: NA; d_gene: NA; CDR3nt: TGTGCCAGCAGCCCCCTCGAGGGTTCACCCCTCCACTTT; CDR3aa: CASSPLEGSPLHF
v_gene: TRBV7-6; j_gene: TRBJ2-2; abundance: NA; d_gene: NA; CDR3nt: TGTGCCAGCAGCTTAGTGGCAGGGCCGGACACCGGGGAGCTGTTTTTT; CDR3aa: CASSLVAGPDTGELFF
v_gene: TRBV20-1; j_gene: TRBJ2-1; abundance: few; d_gene: NA; CDR3nt: TGCAGTGCTACGGTAGCTGGCCTCCACAATGAGCAGTTCTTC; CDR3aa: CSATVAGLHNEQFF
v_gene: TRBV15; j_gene: TRBJ2-7; abundance: NA; d_gene: NA; CDR3nt: TGTGCCACCAGCAGAGGTTTCGACGGGGGCGAGCAGTACTTC; CDR3aa: CATSRGFDGGEQYF
v_gene: TRBV7-6; j_gene: TRBJ2-7; abundance: NA; d_gene: NA; CDR3nt: TGTGCCAGCAGCTTAGTCTACAGGACCTACGAGCAGTACTTC; CDR3aa: CASSLVYRTYEQYF
v_gene: TRBV15; j_gene: TRBJ2-5; abundance: many; d_gene: NA; CDR3nt: TGTGCCACCAGCAGAGTTGACCAGGGGACTGGAAAGACCCAGTACTTC; CDR3aa: CATSRVDQGTGKTQYF
v_gene: TRBV7-2; j_gene: TRBJ1-5; abundance: NA; d_gene: TRBD1; CDR3nt: TGTGCCAGCAGCTGGGGGGACAGGAATCAGCCCCAGCATTTT; CDR3aa: CASSWGDRNQPQHF
v_gene: TRBV24-1; j_gene: TRBJ2-5; abundance: few; d_gene: TRBD2; CDR3nt: TGTGCCACCAGTGACCGATCCCTGATAGCGGGGGGGATCGAGACCCAGTACTTC; CDR3aa: CATSDRSLIAGGIETQYF
v_gene: TRBV2; j_gene: TRBJ2-3; abundance: NA; d_gene: NA; CDR3nt: TGTGCCAGCAGCTCCGGGACTTTCACAGATACGCAGTATTTT; CDR3aa: CASSSGTFTDTQYF
v_gene: TRBV2; j_gene: TRBJ1-4; abundance: many; d_gene: NA; CDR3nt: TGTGCCAGCAGTTTGGATCCTCTATGGTGTTTTTTT; CDR3aa: CASSLDPLWCFF
v_gene: TRBV10-3; j_gene: TRBJ1-3; abundance: NA; d_gene: NA; CDR3nt: TGTGCCATCAGGTTCACAGGGACTGGAAACACCATATATTTT; CDR3aa: CAIRFTGTGNTIYF
v_gene: TRBV4-1; j_gene: TRBJ1-5; abundance: many; d_gene: NA; CDR3nt: TGCGCCAGCAGCCCCGGGGAGGACGGGCTGCCCCAGCATTTT; CDR3aa: CASSPGEDGLPQHF
v_gene: TRBV9; j_gene: TRBJ2-7; abundance: NA; d_gene: NA; CDR3nt: TGTGCCAGCAGCAGCCGGGACAAATTCTCCTACGAGCAGTACTTC; CDR3aa: CASSSRDKFSYEQYF
v_gene: TRBV19; j_gene: TRBJ1-2; abundance: NA; d_gene: NA; CDR3nt: TGTGCCAGTAGGGATGGGGCTAACTATGGCTACACCTTC; CDR3aa: CASRDGANYGYTF
v_gene: TRBV29-1; j_gene: TRBJ1-1; abundance: NA; d_gene: NA; CDR3nt: TGCAGCGTTTTACTGGGCACCACTGAAGCTTTCTTT; CDR3aa: CSVLLGTTEAFF
v_gene: TRBV19; j_gene: TRBJ2-5; abundance: NA; d_gene: NA; CDR3nt: TGTGCCAGTAGTATTTCTGGGGGACTGGAGACCCAGTACTTC; CDR3aa: CASSISGGLETQYF
v_gene: TRBV5-5; j_gene: TRBJ1-1; abundance: many; d_gene: NA; CDR3nt: TGTGCCAGCAGCCATGGGGGGAACACTGAAGCTTTCTTT; CDR3aa: CASSHGGNTEAFF
v_gene: TRBV10-1; j_gene: TRBJ2-6; abundance: NA; d_gene: TRBD1; CDR3nt: TGCGCCAGCCTGGGGGACAGCTCGGGGGCCAACGTCCTGACTTTC; CDR3aa: CASLGDSSGANVLTF
v_gene: TRBV5-1; j_gene: TRBJ2-7; abundance: many; d_gene: TRBD1; CDR3nt: TGCGCCAGCAGCTTCCAACCTATGCACGATTTAACAGGGGGCGCAAAATTCTACGAGCAGTACTTC; CDR3aa: CASSFQPMHDLTGGAKFYEQYF
v_gene: TRBV6-1; j_gene: TRBJ2-7; abundance: NA; d_gene: TRBD1; CDR3nt: TGTGCCAGCAGTAGGACAGGGGGAATCTCCTACGAGCAGTACTTC; CDR3aa: CASSRTGGISYEQYF
v_gene: TRBV15; j_gene: TRBJ2-7; abundance: NA; d_gene: NA; CDR3nt: TGTGCCACCAGCAGCGCGCTGAGCTCCTACGAGCAGTACTTC; CDR3aa: CATSSALSSYEQYF
v_gene: TRBV6-1; j_gene: TRBJ1-5; abundance: NA; d_gene: NA; CDR3nt: TGTGCCAGCAGTGAAGTCTTGGAACCTCTGGGCAATCAGCCCCAGCATTTT; CDR3aa: CASSEVLEPLGNQPQHF
v_gene: TRBV10-3; j_gene: TRBJ2-3; abundance: many; d_gene: TRBD2; CDR3nt: TGTGCCATCAGTGAAAGGGAGGGGTCAGATACGCAGTATTTT; CDR3aa: CAISEREGSDTQYF
v_gene: TRBV10-2; j_gene: TRBJ1-6; abundance: few; d_gene: TRBD1; CDR3nt: TGCGCCAGCAGTGAACAGGGGAATTGGGGATCACCCCTCCACTTT; CDR3aa: CASSEQGNWGSPLHF
v_gene: TRBV5-4; j_gene: TRBJ2-1; abundance: few; d_gene: TRBD2; CDR3nt: TGTGCCAGCAGCTCTAGCGGGGGGGCCGACAATGAGCAGTTCTTC; CDR3aa: CASSSSGGADNEQFF
v_gene: TRBV15; j_gene: TRBJ1-2; abundance: NA; d_gene: NA; CDR3nt: TGTGCCACCAGCAGAGAGGGAAGCAGGGAGGCCGGCTACGCCTTC; CDR3aa: CATSREGSREAGYAF
v_gene: TRBV9; j_gene: TRBJ2-1; abundance: NA; d_gene: TRBD2; CDR3nt: TGTGCCAGCAGCCCTGGGACTAGCGGGGGACATGAGCAGTTCTTC; CDR3aa: CASSPGTSGGHEQFF
v_gene: TRBV29-1; j_gene: TRBJ2-7; abundance: NA; d_gene: TRBD2; CDR3nt: TGCAGCGTTCGCGGGGGAAGCTCCTACGAGCAGTACTTC; CDR3aa: CSVRGGSSYEQYF
v_gene: TRBV11-2; j_gene: TRBJ1-5; abundance: NA; d_gene: NA; CDR3nt: TGTGCCAGCAGCCCCTCACCCAACAGCAATCAGCCCCAGCATTTT; CDR3aa: CASSPSPNSNQPQHF
v_gene: TRBV29-1; j_gene: TRBJ2-1; abundance: NA; d_gene: TRBD1; CDR3nt: TGCAGCGTCCGGGTGGGGACAGCGTCCTACAATGAGCAGTTCTTC; CDR3aa: CSVRVGTASYNEQFF
v_gene: TRBV10-2; j_gene: TRBJ2-7; abundance: few; d_gene: TRBD2; CDR3nt: TGCGCCAGTAGGACTAGCGGGCTCGAGCAGTACTTC; CDR3aa: CASRTSGLEQYF
v_gene: TRBV10-3; j_gene: TRBJ1-2; abundance: NA; d_gene: NA; CDR3nt: TGTGCCATCAGTGGTGCTAACTATGGCTACACCTTC; CDR3aa: CAISGANYGYTF